Below, 22 T cell receptor beta chains from the same sample are listed, as sequenced in a study of graft-versus-host responses after intestinal transplantation. Assay used: immunoSEQ multiplex PCR; TCRdb lists only in-frame clones, some missing. The sample gives under 20,000 clones, around a third of which show up once; about 3.5% is in the top ten. The sample was alloreactive CD4+ T cells from a mixed lymphocyte reaction culture, taken before intestinal transplant. Described subset: CFSE-low proliferating T cells sorted from approximately 6-day pre-transplant mixed lymphocyte reaction (GvH or HvG direction). These receptors all come from a human patient who received an intestinal transplant.

This clone came up a few times. The chain has TRBV7-3 and TRBJ2-1; D remains unclear. The CDR3 extends over 15 amino acids. V gave up 1 base and J gave up 6 bases, with 13 bases separating them. Germline CDR1 reads SGHTA; CDR2 reads FQGTGA. CDR3 loop: CASSLSLDRVNEQFF. CDR3 nucleotide sequence: TGTGCCAGCAGCTTAAGCCTGGACCGCGTCAATGAGCAGTTCTTC.

This clone counts as medium-sized. This chain links TRBV6-5 with TRBJ2-2; unclear D gene. Trimming pared 4 bases from V and 0 bases from J, leaving 12 bases between. The germline V gene has CDR1 MNHEY and CDR2 SVGAGI. The CDR3 runs to 16 residues. CDR3 residues: CASSSVTVTNTGELFF. The CDR3 coding sequence is TGTGCCAGCAGTTCCGTGACTGTTACGAACACCGGGGAGCTGTTTTTT.

J is TRBJ2-6 and V is TRBV9; 7 nucleotides match TRBD1. The germline V gene encodes CDR1 SGDLS and CDR2 YYNGEE. Trimming at V came to 3 bases and at J to 4 bases, leaving 4 bases not matched to a gene. This CDR3 contains 15 residues. The CDR3 coding sequence is TGTGCCAGCAGCGCAGGGACAGCCGGGGCCAACGTCCTGACTTTC. Its translation is CASSAGTAGANVLTF.

The V and J genes are TRBV27 and TRBJ2-5, with 10 nucleotides matching TRBD1. Germline lookup yields CDR1 MNHEY and CDR2 SMNVEV (reference sequence). J lost 2 bases, V lost 7 bases, and 7 bases had no gene match. The CDR3 contains 15 residues. The CDR3 reads CASKRTGGFQETQYF. The CDR3 coding sequence is TGTGCCAGCAAGCGGACAGGGGGATTTCAAGAGACCCAGTACTTC.

This clone has more than one count but fewer than ten. This chain uses TRBV6-1 with TRBJ2-5; D gene uncertain. This CDR3 comprises 10 residues. The V gene's germline CDR1 is MNHNS and CDR2 SASEGT. V lost 4 bases to trimming and J lost 5 bases, with 2 bases between them. CDR3 coding DNA: TGTGCCAGCAGTGCGGAGACCCAGTACTTC. It yields the protein CASSAETQYF.

This clone is classed as medium-sized. The genes are TRBV2 and TRBJ1-1; 9 nucleotides line up with TRBD1. The CDR3 runs to 15 residues. Trimming at V came to 3 bases and at J to 2 bases, leaving 4 bases not matched to a gene. Germline V lookup: CDR1 SNHLY, CDR2 FYNNEI. CDR3 nucleotides: TGTGCCAGCAGTGAGAGGACAGGGGCAAACACTGAAGCTTTCTTT. Amino acids: CASSERTGANTEAFF.

This rearrangement joins TRBV9 to TRBJ1-2; TRBD1 matches 8 bases. V trimming: 3 bases; J trimming: 7 bases; junction bases outside the gene matches: 11. The CDR3 extends over 15 amino acids. CDR1 is SGDLS and CDR2 is YYNGEE in the germline V gene. In DNA form, the CDR3 reads TGTGCCAGCAGCGGATACAGGGGGGGACCTCCTGGCTACACCTTC. Translating gives CASSGYRGGPPGYTF.

This rearrangement joins TRBV7-9 to TRBJ2-5; the D gene is possibly TRBD1 (6 bases). The CDR3 loop spans 16 amino acids. The germline gives CDR1 SEHNR, CDR2 FQNEAQ (reference sequence). The V and J ends lost 2 bases and 0 bases respectively, with 13 bases between them. CDR3 residues: CASSLRGQGYQETQYF. CDR3 bases: TGTGCCAGCAGCTTACGGGGCCAGGGGTACCAAGAGACCCAGTACTTC. Supplemented by reference TRBV7-9 and TRBJ2-5, the full variable domain reads DTGVSQNPRHKITKRGQNVTFRCDPISEHNRLYWYRQTLGQGPEFLTYFQNEAQLEKSRLLSDRFSAERPKGSFSTLEIQRTEQGDSAMYLCASSLRGQGYQETQYFGPGTRLLVL.

The V call is TRBV9, the J call TRBJ1-5; no firm D call. The CDR3 runs 13 residues. With 0 bases removed from V and 8 bases from J, the gap between germline ends came to 9 bases. Per germline, CDR1 SGDLS and CDR2 YYNGEE. The CDR3 sequence is CASSVGPFEPQHF. CDR3 DNA sequence: TGTGCCAGCAGCGTAGGGCCCTTTGAGCCCCAGCATTTT. The variable domain in full, completed from reference TRBV9 and TRBJ1-5, reads DSGVTQTPKHLITATGQRVTLRCSPRSGDLSVYWYQQSLDQGLQFLIQYYNGEERAKGNILERFSAQQFPDLHSELNLSSLELGDSALYFCASSVGPFEPQHFGDGTRLSIL.

This clone is labeled as medium-sized. J is TRBJ1-1 and V is TRBV5-1; 7 bases fit TRBD1. The germline CDR1 and CDR2 sequences are SGHRS and YFSETQ. Trimming removed 4 bases from V and 11 bases from J; junction bases left unmatched: 14. The CDR3 is 14 amino acids. The CDR3 protein is CASSTPGGGRKAFF. CDR3 sequence (DNA): TGCGCCAGCAGCACCCCAGGGGGGGGAAGGAAGGCTTTCTTT.

The chain uses TRBV11-1 and TRBJ1-5, with D unclear. The CDR3 is 14 amino acids. CDR1 is SGHAT, CDR2 FQDESV, per germline (reference sequence). V dropped 1 base and J dropped 3 bases, with 7 bases sitting between them. CDR3 DNA sequence: TGTGCCAGCAGCTTAGTCCCAATCAATCAGCCCCAGCATTTT. This translates into CASSLVPINQPQHF.

The table lists this clone with a few counts. V usage is TRBV5-5 and J usage is TRBJ2-1; tentatively, D is TRBD2 (5 bases). The CDR3 is 16 amino acids. CDR1 is SGHKS, CDR2 YYEKEE, per germline (reference sequence). The germline V and J ends were trimmed by 4 bases and 1 base, with 15 bases remaining between them. CDR3 sequence: CASSRFGMGSYNEQFF. The CDR3 region has the DNA TGTGCCAGCAGCCGATTCGGGATGGGGTCCTACAATGAGCAGTTCTTC.

The chain links TRBV5-6 to TRBJ2-5; no clear D. Trimming cost V 6 bases and J 2 bases, with 11 bases left between them. Looked up from germline, CDR1 is SGHDT and CDR2 is YYEEEE. This CDR3 comprises 13 residues. CDR3 amino acids: CASTWLDQETQYF. In DNA form, the CDR3 reads TGTGCCAGCACCTGGCTAGATCAAGAGACCCAGTACTTC.

The rearrangement joins TRBV7-9 to TRBJ2-1; D uncertain. Germline CDR1 SEHNR, CDR2 FQNEAQ (reference sequence). The CDR3 has 14 amino acids. V lost 5 bases and J 4 bases, leaving 12 bases between the germline ends. The CDR3 DNA is TGTGCCAGCAGCCTTCGCCCCCTTTACAATGAGCAGTTCTTC. This encodes CASSLRPLYNEQFF. The full variable domain, its missing parts supplied by reference TRBV7-9 and TRBJ2-1, is DTGVSQNPRHKITKRGQNVTFRCDPISEHNRLYWYRQTLGQGPEFLTYFQNEAQLEKSRLLSDRFSAERPKGSFSTLEIQRTEQGDSAMYLCASSLRPLYNEQFFGPGTRLTVL.

The J gene is TRBJ1-4, the V gene TRBV7-9; no clear D. Trimming cost V 4 bases and J 2 bases, with 11 bases left between them. From germline, CDR1 is SEHNR and CDR2 FQNEAQ (reference sequence). This CDR3 spans 15 amino acids. DNA of the CDR3: TGTGCCAGCAGCTCCGGAAGGGTCACTAATGAAAAACTGTTTTTT. Protein product: CASSSGRVTNEKLFF.

The rearrangement joins TRBV28 to TRBJ1-2, with D perhaps TRBD1 (5 bases). Looked up from germline, CDR1 is MDHEN and CDR2 is SYDVKM. The length of the CDR3 is 16 residues. Trimming cost V 6 bases and J 6 bases, with 23 bases left between them. CDR3 DNA: TGTGCCAGCAGCATCTCGGGAGAGACAGTAAAAAATGGCTACACCTTC. Its translation is CASSISGETVKNGYTF.

The gene calls are TRBV2 and TRBJ2-7; D call uncertain. Trimming took 1 base from V and 2 from J, leaving 3 bases between them. This CDR3 has 12 amino acids. CDR1 SNHLY and CDR2 FYNNEI come from the germline V gene. The chain's CDR3 is CASSEGPYEQYF. The CDR3 DNA is TGTGCCAGCAGTGAAGGTCCCTACGAGCAGTACTTC.

J is TRBJ2-5 and V is TRBV5-4, with a weak D call TRBD2 (6 bases). V lost 8 bases and J lost 7, with 27 bases in between. CDR1 is SGHNT and CDR2 is YYREEE in the germline V gene (reference sequence). CDR3 size: 16 residues. The CDR3 reads CASTRKHRDSTGTQYF. The CDR3 region has the DNA TGTGCCAGTACCCGGAAGCATCGGGACTCAACCGGGACCCAGTACTTC. Full variable domain (outside the CDR3, taken from reference TRBV5-4 and TRBJ2-5): ETGVTQSPTHLIKTRGQQVTLRCSSQSGHNTVSWYQQALGQGPQFIFQYYREEENGRGNFPPRFSGLQFPNYSSELNVNALELDDSALYLCASTRKHRDSTGTQYFGPGTRLLVL.

This clone was counted between two and nine times. The genes are TRBV7-3 and TRBJ2-1, with 8 bases lining up with TRBD2. After removal of 5 bases from V and 5 bases from J, the junction contained 5 bases not matched to a gene. Germline V lookup: CDR1 SGHTA, CDR2 FQGTGA. The CDR3 runs to 14 residues. The chain's CDR3 is CASSPSGRNNEQFF. The CDR3 region has the DNA TGTGCCAGCAGCCCTAGCGGGCGAAACAATGAGCAGTTCTTC.

V is TRBV6-4 and J is TRBJ2-5, with TRBD2 identical over 13 bases. This CDR3 spans 17 amino acids. J was trimmed by 5 bases and V by 2 bases; bases with no gene match: 8. Germline CDR1 reads MRHNA; CDR2 reads SNTAGT. DNA of the CDR3: TGTGCCAGCAGTGACGCCAGACTAGCGGGAGGTTTCGAGACCCAGTACTTC. Translation: CASSDARLAGGFETQYF.

This clone was detected only a few times. CDR3 in DNA: TGTGCCAGCAGCCAATTTGGGCGGGCTGGAGACTATGGCTACACCTTC. It specifies CASSQFGRAGDYGYTF. This rearrangement joins TRBV4-2 to TRBJ1-2; D call uncertain. Germline loops: CDR1 LGHNA, CDR2 YNFKEQ. The CDR3 is 16 residues long. V was clipped by 2 bases and J by 3 bases, with 16 bases between them.

Only a few counts were recorded for this clone. The chain carries TRBV6-5 and TRBJ2-2, with a possible D match to TRBD2 (5 bases). Germline CDR1 MNHEY, CDR2 SVGAGI. The CDR3 runs to 15 residues. Trimming took 6 bases from V and 6 from J, leaving 17 bases between them. CDR3 coding DNA: TGTGCCAGCAGAGTTACGGCGCGGGCCGCCGGGGAGCTGTTTTTT. Its translation is CASRVTARAAGELFF.